These 10 T cell receptor beta chains originate from one sample sequenced in a study of CXCR3-negative and CXCR3-positive naive CD8 T cells. The libraries of TRB cDNA were constructed through 5' RACE using UMI labels. One entry per CDR3 protein, without DNA, is what TCRdb gives after re-calling the 5' RACE reads. This sample's table has under 50,000 distinct CDR3 sequences. The sample consisted of naive CXCR3- CD8+ T cells from blood. Regarding subset: CD45RO-CCR7+CD27+CD95- naive CD8+ T cells lacking CXCR3 (TNR3-). These receptors were obtained from a human donor in good health. Some clones in this sample may be carry-over from other donors' samples.

The V call is TRBV5-6, the J call TRBJ2-7; lacking DNA, the TRBD1 call made by TCRdb goes unchecked. The CDR3 loop spans 14 amino acids. The germline gives CDR1 SGHDT, CDR2 YYEEEE. CDR3 sequence: CASSSQGAQSEQYF.

CDR3 amino acids: CSARGPSAGVVEQYF. This chain connects TRBV20-1 to TRBJ2-7; TCRdb picks TRBD2, but there is no DNA to check that call. Looked up from germline, CDR1 is DFQATT and CDR2 is SNEGSKA (reference sequence). The CDR3 consists of 15 residues.

The chain is built from TRBV27 and TRBJ1-2; TCRdb reports TRBD1, a call that lacks DNA to check it against. Germline V gene lookup returns CDR1 MNHEY and CDR2 SMNVEV (reference sequence). The CDR3 loop spans 16 amino acids. This chain's CDR3 is CASSHSIIDRDYGYTF.

This sequence joins TRBV20-1 and TRBJ2-1; TCRdb's D gene call, TRBD2, goes unchecked for lack of DNA. Germline V gives CDR1 DFQATT, CDR2 SNEGSKA (reference sequence). The CDR3 has 16 residues. CDR3 residues: CSARGGTSGSRNEQFF.

This chain uses TRBV29-1 with TRBJ2-7; the D call from TCRdb, TRBD2, cannot be confirmed without DNA. The CDR3 extends over 19 amino acids. CDR1 and CDR2 (germline): SQVTM, ANQGSEA. Here the CDR3 reads CSVEDSREASDWSSYEQYF.

The J gene is TRBJ2-7, the V gene TRBV29-1; the TCRdb call, TRBD2, lacks DNA for checking. The CDR3 extends over 14 amino acids. Germline V gives CDR1 SQVTM, CDR2 ANQGSEA. This chain's CDR3 is CSVEEEGGPYEQYF.

The chain carries TRBV25-1 and TRBJ2-7. Germline V lookup: CDR1 MGHDK, CDR2 SYGVNS. This CDR3 spans 12 amino acids. The CDR3 loop is CASSHGDYEQYF.

The rearrangement joins TRBV28 to TRBJ2-3; without DNA, the TCRdb call of TRBD1 cannot be checked. The CDR3 runs to 11 residues. The germline V gene has CDR1 MDHEN and CDR2 SYDVKM. CDR3 residues: CASSHRDTQYF.

The chain links TRBV7-9 to TRBJ2-5. The germline V gene encodes CDR1 SEHNR and CDR2 FQNEAQ (reference sequence). This CDR3 comprises 14 residues. CDR3 sequence reads: CASSKTQRQETQYF.

This rearrangement joins TRBV20-1 to TRBJ1-2; no DNA is available, so the TRBD1 call from TCRdb remains unchecked. Germline V gene lookup returns CDR1 DFQATT and CDR2 SNEGSKA (reference sequence). CDR3 length: 15 residues. CDR3 loop: CSALKQGEKYYGYTF.